The 27 T cell receptor beta chains below all came from one sample that was sequenced in a study of blood T cell repertoires in COVID-19. Clones were read by immunoSEQ multiplex PCR, and TCRdb kept only the in-frame ones, dropping some. This sample yields 200,000 to 250,000 clones, of which about 80% are seen a single time; just under 7.5% belongs to the top ten. The sample consisted of peripheral blood. The receptors stem from a woman between 45 and 65 years old with acute or convalescent COVID-19.

The chain uses TRBV6-1 and TRBJ2-5; tentatively, D is TRBD2 (5 bases). The germline gives CDR1 MNHNS, CDR2 SASEGT. The V and J ends lost 0 bases and 0 bases respectively, with 11 bases between them. The CDR3 has 16 amino acids. The CDR3 nucleotides are TGTGCCAGCAGTGAAGCGCTAGCTTCTTACCAAGAGACCCAGTACTTC. It yields the protein CASSEALASYQETQYF.

This clone appeared a few times. The chain links TRBV4-2 to TRBJ2-7, with 8 bases lining up with TRBD2. Trimming at V came to 2 bases and at J to 2 bases, leaving 11 bases not matched to a gene. The CDR3 consists of 17 residues. Germline V gene sequence: CDR1 LGHNA, CDR2 YNFKEQ. CDR3 sequence reads: CASSQLGSRGGTYEQYF. The CDR3 DNA sequence: TGTGCCAGCAGCCAATTGGGTAGTCGGGGGGGAACCTACGAGCAGTACTTC.

This clone came up once. The CDR3 protein is CATRGDGRGGNQPQHF. Here the CDR3 DNA reads TGTGCCACCAGAGGGGACGGCCGGGGGGGCAATCAGCCCCAGCATTTT. V gene TRBV24-1 combines with J gene TRBJ1-5, with D tentatively TRBD1 (5 bases). The CDR3 is 16 amino acids. Looked up from germline, CDR1 is KGHDR and CDR2 is SFDVKD. The germline V and J ends were trimmed by 7 bases and 2 bases, with 17 bases remaining between them.

V gene TRBV19 combines with J gene TRBJ1-1, with 8 bases that match TRBD1. The CDR3 is 13 residues long. Per the germline V gene, CDR1 is LNHDA and CDR2 is SQIVND (reference sequence). V was clipped by 5 bases and J by 4 bases; unmatched bases: 3. This CDR3 reads CASSADRGTEAFF. The CDR3 DNA is TGTGCCAGTAGTGCCGACAGGGGCACTGAAGCTTTCTTT.

The V and J genes are TRBV12-3 or TRBV12-4 and TRBJ1-6, with 8 positions matching TRBD1. The V and J ends lost 6 bases and 8 bases, in that order; junction bases with no gene match: 3. This CDR3 has 13 residues. The CDR3 is CASRTGAHSPLHF. The CDR3 region has the DNA TGTGCCAGCAGGACAGGGGCTCATTCACCCCTCCACTTT.

The chain joins TRBV6-5 to TRBJ2-7, with TRBD2 matching over 8 bases. The CDR3 has 13 amino acids. Per the germline V gene, CDR1 is MNHEY and CDR2 is SVGAGI. Trimming at V came to 7 bases and at J to 5 bases, leaving 7 bases not matched to a gene. The CDR3 bases are TGTGCCAGCAAAGGTAGCGGGAAAGACGAGCAGTACTTC. This gives the protein CASKGSGKDEQYF.

This rearrangement joins TRBV5-5 to TRBJ2-5, with TRBD1 as a possible D gene (5 bases). The CDR3 runs 14 residues. Germline CDR1 and CDR2: SGHKS and YYEKEE (reference sequence). The ends were cut back, 0 bases at V and 2 bases at J, with 8 bases in the middle. Here the CDR3 DNA reads TGTGCCAGCAGCTTGGGCAGGGCACAAGAGACCCAGTACTTC. It translates to CASSLGRAQETQYF.

The J gene is TRBJ2-2, the V gene TRBV5-4, with D tentatively TRBD1 (6 bases). The germline CDR1 and CDR2 sequences are SGHNT and YYREEE (reference sequence). V dropped 0 bases and J dropped 2 bases, with 11 bases sitting between them. The CDR3 spans 16 residues. In DNA form, the CDR3 reads TGTGCCAGCAGCTTGGTCTGGGGACAAAACACCGGGGAGCTGTTTTTT. Residues: CASSLVWGQNTGELFF. The full variable domain, completed using reference TRBV5-4 and TRBJ2-2, is ETGVTQSPTHLIKTRGQQVTLRCSSQSGHNTVSWYQQALGQGPQFIFQYYREEENGRGNFPPRFSGLQFPNYSSELNVNALELDDSALYLCASSLVWGQNTGELFFGEGSRLTVL.

Written as DNA, the CDR3 is TGTGCCAGCAGTGAATTTGCCGGGACAGAGTCCTACGAGCAGTACTTC. Amino acids: CASSEFAGTESYEQYF. V and J are TRBV6-1 and TRBJ2-7; 7 positions agree with TRBD1. This CDR3 has 16 amino acids. Germline CDR1 MNHNS, CDR2 SASEGT. V was pared by 2 bases and J by 1 base, with 8 bases of the junction left unmatched.

The J gene is TRBJ1-5, the V gene TRBV4-1; D is perhaps TRBD1 (6 bases). V was clipped by 1 base and J by 2 bases, with 12 bases between them. The germline CDR1 and CDR2 sequences are MGHRA and YSYEKL. The CDR3 runs 16 residues. CDR3 region: CASSQVTRGGNQPQHF. CDR3 nucleotide sequence: TGCGCCAGCAGCCAAGTAACCAGGGGAGGCAATCAGCCCCAGCATTTT.

The J gene is TRBJ1-1, the V gene TRBV7-9, with a weak D call TRBD1 (6 bases). Between the trimmed V and J ends, which lost 0 bases and 8 bases, there was a span of 16 bases. CDR1 and CDR2 (germline): SEHNR, FQNEAQ (reference sequence). The CDR3 extends over 15 amino acids. The CDR3 DNA reads as TGTGCCAGCAGCTTAGCTTCGGGAGGGGGACCCGAAGCTTTCTTT. It is translated as CASSLASGGGPEAFF.

This clone was recorded once. The chain recombines TRBV4-2 with TRBJ2-1; TRBD1 matches 7 bases. The CDR3 is made up of 15 amino acids. CDR1 and CDR2 from the germline V gene are LGHNA and YNFKEQ. V gave up 0 bases and J gave up 4 bases; unmatched junction bases: 3. Written as DNA, the CDR3 is TGTGCCAGCAGCCAAGATTTGGGACAGTACAATGAGCAGTTCTTC. The encoded protein is CASSQDLGQYNEQFF.

The CDR3 DNA reads TGTGCCAGCAGCCAATTTGGGGGGTTTGGAGGCACTGAAGCTTTCTTT. It translates to CASSQFGGFGGTEAFF. The V gene is TRBV14, the J gene TRBJ1-1; D might be TRBD1 (5 bases). Germline V gives CDR1 SGHDN, CDR2 FVKESK. Trimming removed 2 bases from V and 4 bases from J, with 17 bases in between. The CDR3 has 16 residues.

The chain uses TRBV20-1 and TRBJ2-6; 9 bases are a match to TRBD2. V lost 3 bases, J lost 2 bases, and 5 bases stayed unmatched. Germline V gene lookup returns CDR1 DFQATT and CDR2 SNEGSKA (reference sequence). CDR3 length: 16 amino acids. The CDR3 region has the DNA TGCAGTGCTAGTGTAGCGGGAGCCGCTGGGGCCAACGTCCTGACTTTC. It codes for CSASVAGAAGANVLTF.

This rearrangement joins TRBV25-1 to TRBJ1-4; no clear D gene. CDR3 length equals 13 residues. The germline V gene encodes CDR1 MGHDK and CDR2 SYGVNS. V was clipped by 8 bases and J by 4 bases, with 11 bases between them. CDR3 DNA sequence: TGTGCCAGCTCCTTCGGCGGTAATGAAAAACTGTTTTTT. Protein sequence: CASSFGGNEKLFF.

The CDR3, as DNA: TGTGCCAGCAGCTCTAGGTTGGGACAGGGTGACATTCAGTACTTC. It is translated as CASSSRLGQGDIQYF. The V and J genes are TRBV3-1 (or the pseudogene TRBV3-2) and TRBJ2-4, with 9 bases fitting TRBD1. Germline trimming cut 5 bases from V and 8 bases from J; bases unmatched to any gene: 10. The length of the CDR3 is 15 residues. Germline CDR1 reads LGHDT; CDR2 reads YNNKEL (reference sequence).

The V call is TRBV11-2, the J call TRBJ1-1; TRBD1 is a possible D gene (6 bases). The V gene's germline CDR1 is SGHAT and CDR2 FQNNGV. V lost 7 bases to trimming and J lost 4 bases, with 7 bases between them. This CDR3 is built from 11 residues. In nucleotides, the CDR3 is TGTGCCAGCACCAGGGGCACTGAAGCTTTCTTT. This translates into CASTRGTEAFF.

The V gene is TRBV6-2 or TRBV6-3, the J gene TRBJ2-3, with 7 nucleotides matching TRBD2. This CDR3 has 16 residues. V shed 0 bases, J shed 3 bases, and the junction held 6 bases outside the gene matches. Germline loops: CDR1 MNHEY, CDR2 SVGEGT. This CDR3 is CASSYSGGIWTDTQYF. Here the CDR3 DNA reads TGTGCCAGCAGTTACTCGGGGGGGATATGGACAGATACGCAGTATTTT.

V usage is TRBV28 and J usage is TRBJ2-7; D is unclear. The germline gives CDR1 MDHEN, CDR2 SYDVKM. Trimming removed 5 bases at V and 6 bases at J, with 5 bases between. The CDR3 is made up of 10 amino acids. The CDR3 loop reads CASSSAEQYF. The CDR3 coding sequence is TGTGCCAGCAGTAGCGCCGAGCAGTACTTC.

Comments on this clone: The same CDR3 arises from other DNA sequences in this sample as well. V gene TRBV4-2 combines with J gene TRBJ2-7; maybe TRBD1 (5 bases). The germline gives CDR1 LGHNA, CDR2 YNFKEQ. The V gene lost 1 base and the J gene lost 2 bases, with 9 bases spanning the gap. The CDR3 runs to 14 residues. CDR3: CASSQGTGTYEQYF. The CDR3 region has the DNA TGTGCCAGCAGCCAAGGAACAGGAACCTACGAGCAGTACTTC.

The rearrangement joins TRBV2 to TRBJ1-5; tentatively, D is TRBD1 (6 bases). V dropped 5 bases and J dropped 7 bases, with 21 bases sitting between them. Per germline, CDR1 SNHLY and CDR2 FYNNEI. CDR3 size: 16 residues. The CDR3 sequence is CASSPTQTGQGQPQHF. In DNA form, the CDR3 reads TGTGCCAGCAGTCCCACTCAGACAGGCCAGGGGCAGCCCCAGCATTTT.

CDR3 bases: TGTGCCAGCTCACCCAGACAGGGGTACACAGATACGCAGTATTTT. Translating it yields CASSPRQGYTDTQYF. The J gene is TRBJ2-3, the V gene TRBV18; TRBD1 matches 8 bases. CDR1 and CDR2 (germline): KGHSH, LQKENI. The CDR3 is 15 residues long. The junction had 4 bases not matched to a gene; V was cut back by 3 bases and J by 2 bases.

The V and J genes are TRBV7-2 and TRBJ2-3, with D unclear. CDR1 is SGHTA, CDR2 FQGNSA, per germline. Trimming cost V 1 base and J 3 bases, with 8 bases left between them. The length of the CDR3 is 14 residues. The DNA for the CDR3 is TGTGCCAGCAGCTTAGGAGTAGCAACAGATACGCAGTATTTT. Translation gives CASSLGVATDTQYF. Full variable domain (rest looked up from reference TRBV7-2 and TRBJ2-3): GAGVSQSPSNKVTEKGKDVELRCDPISGHTALYWYRQSLGQGLEFLIYFQGNSAPDKSGLPSDRFSAERTGGSVSTLTIQRTQQEDSAVYLCASSLGVATDTQYFGPGTRLTVL.

The rearrangement joins TRBV6-2 or TRBV6-3 to TRBJ1-5, with a possible D match to TRBD1 (5 bases). The V end lost 2 bases, the J end lost 0 bases, and 5 bases lay between the germline ends. The CDR3 has 14 amino acids. The V gene's germline CDR1 is MNHEY and CDR2 SVGEGT. DNA of the CDR3: TGTGCCAGCAGTTACACAGGTAGCAATCAGCCCCAGCATTTT. Residues: CASSYTGSNQPQHF.

The chain carries TRBV6-2 or TRBV6-3 and TRBJ2-5, with TRBD2 identical over 11 bases. Trimming cost V 5 bases and J 2 bases; bases outside gene matches: 7. Germline CDR1 and CDR2: MNHEY and SVGEGT. The CDR3 has 16 residues. Here the CDR3 reads CASSVPSGGPQETQYF. CDR3 in DNA: TGTGCCAGCAGTGTACCTAGCGGGGGGCCGCAAGAGACCCAGTACTTC.

The chain couples TRBV10-3 to TRBJ1-1, with 7 bases fitting TRBD1. The V gene end was trimmed by 0 bases and the J gene end by 0 bases; junction bases not matched to a gene: 7. This CDR3 region has 17 residues. Germline-derived CDR1 and CDR2 are ENHRY and SYGVKD. The CDR3 loop is CAISESYRGKMNTEAFF. The CDR3 DNA reads as TGTGCCATCAGTGAGTCTTACAGGGGCAAGATGAACACTGAAGCTTTCTTT.

The chain links TRBV6-5 to TRBJ1-5; 10 nucleotides line up with TRBD1. The CDR3 loop spans 15 amino acids. V lost 5 bases, J lost 7 bases, and 8 bases stayed unmatched. Germline CDR1 MNHEY, CDR2 SVGAGI. The CDR3 bases are TGTGCCAGCAGTCCTAACGACAGGGGGCTGCAGCCCCAGCATTTT. Its translation is CASSPNDRGLQPQHF.